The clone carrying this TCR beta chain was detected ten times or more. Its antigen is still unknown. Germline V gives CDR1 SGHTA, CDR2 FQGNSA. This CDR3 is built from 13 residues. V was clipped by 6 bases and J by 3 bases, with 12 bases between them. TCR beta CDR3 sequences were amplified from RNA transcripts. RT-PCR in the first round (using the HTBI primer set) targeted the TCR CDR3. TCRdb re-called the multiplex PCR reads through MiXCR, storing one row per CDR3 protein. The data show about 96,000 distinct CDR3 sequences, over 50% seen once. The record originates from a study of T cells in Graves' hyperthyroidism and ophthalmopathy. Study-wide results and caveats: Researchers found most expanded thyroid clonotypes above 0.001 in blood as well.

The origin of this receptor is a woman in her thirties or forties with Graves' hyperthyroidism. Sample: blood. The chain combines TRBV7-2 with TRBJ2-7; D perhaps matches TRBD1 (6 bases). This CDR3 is CASRQGSNYEQYF. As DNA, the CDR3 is TGTGCCAGCAGGCAGGGGTCGAACTACGAGCAGTACTTC.